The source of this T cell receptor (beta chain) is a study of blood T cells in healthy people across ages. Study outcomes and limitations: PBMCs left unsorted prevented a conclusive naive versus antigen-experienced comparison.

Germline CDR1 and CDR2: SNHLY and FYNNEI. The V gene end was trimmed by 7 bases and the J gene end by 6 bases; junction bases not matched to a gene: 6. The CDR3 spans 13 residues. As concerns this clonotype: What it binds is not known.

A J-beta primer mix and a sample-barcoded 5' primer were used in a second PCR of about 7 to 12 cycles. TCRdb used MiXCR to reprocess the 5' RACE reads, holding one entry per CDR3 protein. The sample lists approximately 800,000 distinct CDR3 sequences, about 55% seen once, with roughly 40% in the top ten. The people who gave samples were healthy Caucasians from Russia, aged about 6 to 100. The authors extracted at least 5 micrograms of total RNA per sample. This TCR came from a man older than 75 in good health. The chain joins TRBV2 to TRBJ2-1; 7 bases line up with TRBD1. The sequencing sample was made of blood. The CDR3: CASNWDRSNEQFF. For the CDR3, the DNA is TGTGCCAGCAATTGGGACAGAAGCAATGAGCAGTTCTTC.